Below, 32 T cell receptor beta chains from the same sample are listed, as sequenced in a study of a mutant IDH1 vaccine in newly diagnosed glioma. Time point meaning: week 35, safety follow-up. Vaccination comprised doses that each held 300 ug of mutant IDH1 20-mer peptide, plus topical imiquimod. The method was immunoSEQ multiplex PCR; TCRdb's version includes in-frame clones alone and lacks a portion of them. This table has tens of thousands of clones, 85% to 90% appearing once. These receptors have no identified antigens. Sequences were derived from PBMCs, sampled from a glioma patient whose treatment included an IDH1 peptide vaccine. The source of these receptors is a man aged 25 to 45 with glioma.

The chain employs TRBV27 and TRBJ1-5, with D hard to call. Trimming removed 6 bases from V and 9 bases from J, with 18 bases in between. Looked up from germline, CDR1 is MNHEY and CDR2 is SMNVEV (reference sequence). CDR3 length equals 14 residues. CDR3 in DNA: TGTGCCAGCAGATGGCATACAGCTCCGGGGCCCCAGCATTTT. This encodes CASRWHTAPGPQHF.

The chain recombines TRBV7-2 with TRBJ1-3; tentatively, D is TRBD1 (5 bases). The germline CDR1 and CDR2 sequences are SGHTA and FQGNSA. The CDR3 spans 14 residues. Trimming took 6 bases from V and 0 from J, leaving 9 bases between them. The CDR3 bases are TGTGCCAGCAGTTCAGGGTTCTCTGGAAACACCATATATTTT. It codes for CASSSGFSGNTIYF.

The CDR3, as DNA: TGTGCCAGCAGTTCCCCCCGGGGGAGGACCTCTGGGGCCAACGTCCTGACTTTC. It codes for CASSSPRGRTSGANVLTF. This chain links TRBV28 with TRBJ2-6; D possibly corresponds to TRBD2 (6 bases). CDR3 length: 18 residues. Germline V gene data show CDR1 as MDHEN and CDR2 as SYDVKM. The ends were cut back, 4 bases at V and 0 bases at J, with 16 bases in the middle. Full variable domain (rest looked up from reference TRBV28 and TRBJ2-6): DVKVTQSSRYLVKRTGEKVFLECVQDMDHENMFWYRQDPGLGLRLIYFSYDVKMKEKGDIPEGYSVSREKKERFSLILESASTNQTSMYLCASSSPRGRTSGANVLTFGAGSRLTVL.

The CDR3, as DNA: TGTGCCAGCAGCAAATGGGGGGTGGAAAAACTGTTTTTT. Amino acid sequence: CASSKWGVEKLFF. V gene TRBV21-1 combines with J gene TRBJ1-4. TRBV21-1 corresponds to a pseudogene. This CDR3 spans 13 amino acids.

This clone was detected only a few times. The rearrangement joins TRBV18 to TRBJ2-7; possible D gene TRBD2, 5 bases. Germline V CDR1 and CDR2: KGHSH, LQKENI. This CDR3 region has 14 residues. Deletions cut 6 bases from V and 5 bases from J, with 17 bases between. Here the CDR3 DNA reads TGTGCCAGCTCCGCGACATACGTGGGAGACGAGCAGTACTTC. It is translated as CASSATYVGDEQYF.

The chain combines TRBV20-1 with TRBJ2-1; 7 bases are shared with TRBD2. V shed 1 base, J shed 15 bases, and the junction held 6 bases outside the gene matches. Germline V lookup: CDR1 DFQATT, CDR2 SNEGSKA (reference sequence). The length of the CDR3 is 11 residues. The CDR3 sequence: CSARGTSNSFF. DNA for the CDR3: TGCAGTGCTAGAGGGACTAGTAATTCGTTCTTC.

Written as DNA, the CDR3 is TGTGCCAGAAGCCTAACCATACGACAGGGAACACCCACTGGCTCCACAGATACGCAGTATTTT. Its translation: CARSLTIRQGTPTGSTDTQYF. The chain joins TRBV5-3 to TRBJ2-3, with 7 bases fitting TRBD1. TRBV5-3 is identified as an open reading frame with a role that is uncertain. With V trimmed by 4 bases and J by 2 bases, 25 bases remained unmatched. The CDR3 runs to 21 residues.

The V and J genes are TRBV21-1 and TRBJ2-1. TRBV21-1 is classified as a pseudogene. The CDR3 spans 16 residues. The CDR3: CASSTTDRRAYNEQFF. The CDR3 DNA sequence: TGTGCCAGCAGCACCACGGACCGGCGCGCCTACAATGAGCAGTTCTTC.

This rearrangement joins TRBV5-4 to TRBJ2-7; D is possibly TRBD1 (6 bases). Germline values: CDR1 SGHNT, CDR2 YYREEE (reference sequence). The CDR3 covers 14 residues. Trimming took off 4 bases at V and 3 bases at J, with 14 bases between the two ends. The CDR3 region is CASSPTAGDYEQYF. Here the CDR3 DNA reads TGTGCCAGCAGCCCCACGGCAGGGGACTACGAGCAGTACTTC.

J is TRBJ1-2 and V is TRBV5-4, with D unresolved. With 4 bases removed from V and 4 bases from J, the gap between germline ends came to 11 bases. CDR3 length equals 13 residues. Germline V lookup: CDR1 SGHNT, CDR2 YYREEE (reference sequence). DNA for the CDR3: TGTGCCAGCAGCCCAAGAAACTTCTATGGCTACACCTTC. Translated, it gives CASSPRNFYGYTF.

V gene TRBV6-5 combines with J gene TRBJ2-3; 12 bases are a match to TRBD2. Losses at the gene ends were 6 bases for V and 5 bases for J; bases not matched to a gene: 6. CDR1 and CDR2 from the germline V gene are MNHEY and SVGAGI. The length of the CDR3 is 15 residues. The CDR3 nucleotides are TGTGCCAGCAGCTGGACTAGCGGGATGCGAGATACGCAGTATTTT. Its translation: CASSWTSGMRDTQYF.

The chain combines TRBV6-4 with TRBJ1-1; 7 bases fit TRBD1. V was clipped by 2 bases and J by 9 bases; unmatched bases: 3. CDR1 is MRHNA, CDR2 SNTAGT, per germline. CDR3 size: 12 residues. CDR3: CASSDRQGKAFF. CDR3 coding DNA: TGTGCCAGCAGTGACAGACAGGGTAAAGCTTTCTTT.

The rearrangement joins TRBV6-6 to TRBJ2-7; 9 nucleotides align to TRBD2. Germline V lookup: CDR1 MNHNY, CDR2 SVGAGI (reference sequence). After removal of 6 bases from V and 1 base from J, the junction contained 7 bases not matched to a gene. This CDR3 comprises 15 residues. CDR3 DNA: TGTGCCAGCAGCTCCCTAGCGGGGACGTCCTACGAGCAGTACTTC. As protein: CASSSLAGTSYEQYF.

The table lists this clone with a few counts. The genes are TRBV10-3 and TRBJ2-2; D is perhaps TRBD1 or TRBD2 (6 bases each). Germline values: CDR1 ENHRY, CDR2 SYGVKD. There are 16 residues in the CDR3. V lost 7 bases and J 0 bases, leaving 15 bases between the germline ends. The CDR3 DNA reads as TGTGCCATCAAAAGGCGGGACAACGCGAACACCGGGGAGCTGTTTTTT. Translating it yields CAIKRRDNANTGELFF.

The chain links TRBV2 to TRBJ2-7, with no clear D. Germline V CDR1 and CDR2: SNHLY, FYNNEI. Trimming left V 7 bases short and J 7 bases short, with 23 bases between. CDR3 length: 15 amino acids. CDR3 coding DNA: TGTGCCAGCACCTTCCGGACGGTAAACGCCGGTGAGCAGTACTTC. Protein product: CASTFRTVNAGEQYF.

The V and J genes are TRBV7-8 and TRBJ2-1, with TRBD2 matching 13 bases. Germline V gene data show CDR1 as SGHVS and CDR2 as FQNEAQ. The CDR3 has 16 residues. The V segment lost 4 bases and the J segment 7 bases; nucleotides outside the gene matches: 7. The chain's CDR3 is CASSSRTSGSRNEQFF. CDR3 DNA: TGTGCCAGCAGCTCCCGGACTAGCGGGAGTCGGAATGAGCAGTTCTTC.

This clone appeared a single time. CDR3 in amino acids: CASSLTGGEDTQYF. The CDR3 region has the DNA TGTGCCAGCAGCTTAACAGGGGGTGAAGATACGCAGTATTTT. The chain combines TRBV7-3 with TRBJ2-3; a weak D match, TRBD1 (6 bases). This CDR3 comprises 14 residues. V was cut by 0 bases and J by 5 bases, with 9 bases left in between. Looked up from germline, CDR1 is SGHTA and CDR2 is FQGTGA.

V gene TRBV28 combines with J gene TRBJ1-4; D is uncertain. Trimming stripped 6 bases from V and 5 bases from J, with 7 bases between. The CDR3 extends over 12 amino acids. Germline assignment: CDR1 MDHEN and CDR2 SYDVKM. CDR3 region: CASSERNEKLFF. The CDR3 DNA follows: TGTGCCAGCAGCGAGAGAAATGAAAAACTGTTTTTT.

CDR3 sequence: CASSLGGNGHNEQFF. The CDR3, as DNA: TGCGCCAGCAGCTTGGGTGGTAACGGCCACAATGAGCAGTTCTTC. The rearrangement uses TRBV5-1 and TRBJ2-1; D gene uncertain. The V gene lost 0 bases and the J gene lost 5 bases, with 12 bases spanning the gap. CDR3 size: 15 residues. Germline V gene data show CDR1 as SGHRS and CDR2 as YFSETQ.

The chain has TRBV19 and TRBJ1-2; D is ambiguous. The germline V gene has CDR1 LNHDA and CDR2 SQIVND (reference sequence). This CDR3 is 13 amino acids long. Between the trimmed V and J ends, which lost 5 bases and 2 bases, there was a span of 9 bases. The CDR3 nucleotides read TGTGCCAGTAGTCCAGACACGAACTATGGCTACACCTTC. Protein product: CASSPDTNYGYTF.

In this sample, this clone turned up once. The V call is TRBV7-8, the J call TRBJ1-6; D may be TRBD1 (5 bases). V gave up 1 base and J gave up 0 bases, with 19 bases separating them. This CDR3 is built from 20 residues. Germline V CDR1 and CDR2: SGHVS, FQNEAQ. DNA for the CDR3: TGTGCCAGCAGCTTAGTGTGGGCAGGGAAGACGAGCTCCTATAATTCACCCCTCCACTTT. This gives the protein CASSLVWAGKTSSYNSPLHF.

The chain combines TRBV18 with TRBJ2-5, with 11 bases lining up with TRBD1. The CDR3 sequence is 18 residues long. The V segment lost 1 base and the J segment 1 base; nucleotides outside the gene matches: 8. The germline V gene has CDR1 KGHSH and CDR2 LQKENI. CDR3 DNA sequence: TGTGCCAGCTCACCACGCTTTTGGGGACAGGGGGTCCAAGAGACCCAGTACTTC. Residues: CASSPRFWGQGVQETQYF. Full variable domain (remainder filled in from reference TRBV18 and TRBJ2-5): NAGVMQNPRHLVRRRGQEARLRCSPMKGHSHVYWYRQLPEEGLKFMVYLQKENIIDESGMPKERFSAEFPKEGPSILRIQQVVRGDSAAYFCASSPRFWGQGVQETQYFGPGTRLLVL.

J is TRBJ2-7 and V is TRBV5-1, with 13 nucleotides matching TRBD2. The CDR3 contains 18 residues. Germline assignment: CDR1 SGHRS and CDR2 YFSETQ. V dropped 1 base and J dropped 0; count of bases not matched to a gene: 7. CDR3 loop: CASSLSVLAGGPSYEQYF. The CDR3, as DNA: TGCGCCAGCAGCTTGAGTGTACTAGCGGGAGGGCCCTCCTACGAGCAGTACTTC.

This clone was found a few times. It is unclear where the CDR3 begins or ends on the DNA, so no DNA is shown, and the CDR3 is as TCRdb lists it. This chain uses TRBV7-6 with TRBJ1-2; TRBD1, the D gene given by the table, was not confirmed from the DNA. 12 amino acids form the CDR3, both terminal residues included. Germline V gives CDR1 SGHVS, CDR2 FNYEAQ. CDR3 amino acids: CASSTWGQGNTF.

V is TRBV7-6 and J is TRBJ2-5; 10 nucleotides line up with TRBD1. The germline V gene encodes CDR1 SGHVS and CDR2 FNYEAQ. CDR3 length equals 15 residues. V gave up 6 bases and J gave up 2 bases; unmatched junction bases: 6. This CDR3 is CASSDWTGGQETQYF. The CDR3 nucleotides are TGTGCCAGCAGTGACTGGACAGGGGGACAAGAGACCCAGTACTTC.

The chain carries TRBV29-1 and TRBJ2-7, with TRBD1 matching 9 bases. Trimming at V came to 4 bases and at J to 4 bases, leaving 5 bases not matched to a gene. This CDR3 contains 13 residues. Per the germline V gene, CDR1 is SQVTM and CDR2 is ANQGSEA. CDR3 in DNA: TGCAGCGTTGGACAGGGGGATAGGTACGAGCAGTACTTC. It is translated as CSVGQGDRYEQYF.

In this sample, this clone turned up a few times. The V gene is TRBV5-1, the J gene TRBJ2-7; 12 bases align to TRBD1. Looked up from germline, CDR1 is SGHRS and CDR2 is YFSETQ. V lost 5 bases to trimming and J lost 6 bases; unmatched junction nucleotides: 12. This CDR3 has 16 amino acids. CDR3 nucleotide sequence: TGCGCCAGCAGTTATGGGCCGGGACAGGGGGCGGTCGAGCAGTACTTC. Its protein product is CASSYGPGQGAVEQYF.

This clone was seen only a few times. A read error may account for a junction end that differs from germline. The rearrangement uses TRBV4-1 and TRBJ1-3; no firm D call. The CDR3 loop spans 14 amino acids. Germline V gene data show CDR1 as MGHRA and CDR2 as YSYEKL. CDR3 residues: CASTQVGTGNTIYF. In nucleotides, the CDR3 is TGCGCCAGCACCCAAGTCGGTACTGGAAACACCATATATTTT.

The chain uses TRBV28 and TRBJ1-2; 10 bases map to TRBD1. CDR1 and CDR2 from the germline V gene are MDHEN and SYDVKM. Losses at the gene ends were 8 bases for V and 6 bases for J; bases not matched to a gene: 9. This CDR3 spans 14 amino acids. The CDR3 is CASGYLDRGDGYTF. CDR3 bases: TGTGCCAGCGGATACTTGGACAGGGGGGATGGCTACACCTTC.

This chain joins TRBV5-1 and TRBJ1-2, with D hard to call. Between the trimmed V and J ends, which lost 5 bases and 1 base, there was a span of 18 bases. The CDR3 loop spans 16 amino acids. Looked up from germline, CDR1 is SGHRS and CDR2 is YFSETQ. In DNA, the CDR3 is TGCGCCAGCAGTCTAACCCGGGAGCCTTTTAACTATGGCTACACCTTC. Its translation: CASSLTREPFNYGYTF. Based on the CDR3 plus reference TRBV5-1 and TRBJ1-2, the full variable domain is KAGVTQTPRYLIKTRGQQVTLSCSPISGHRSVSWYQQTPGQGLQFLFEYFSETQRNKGNFPGRFSGRQFSNSRSEMNVSTLELGDSALYLCASSLTREPFNYGYTFGSGTRLTVV.

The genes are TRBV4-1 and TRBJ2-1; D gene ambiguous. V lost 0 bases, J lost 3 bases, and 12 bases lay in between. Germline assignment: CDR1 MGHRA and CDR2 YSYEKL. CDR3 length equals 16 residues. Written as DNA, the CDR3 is TGCGCCAGCAGCCAAGAGGCCCTGAATGTCTACAATGAGCAGTTCTTC. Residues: CASSQEALNVYNEQFF.

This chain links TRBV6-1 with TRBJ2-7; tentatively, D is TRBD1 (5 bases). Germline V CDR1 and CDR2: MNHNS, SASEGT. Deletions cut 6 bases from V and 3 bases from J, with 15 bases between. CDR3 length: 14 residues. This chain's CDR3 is CASRLDWGVYEQYF. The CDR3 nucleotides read TGTGCCAGCAGACTCGATTGGGGCGTCTACGAGCAGTACTTC.